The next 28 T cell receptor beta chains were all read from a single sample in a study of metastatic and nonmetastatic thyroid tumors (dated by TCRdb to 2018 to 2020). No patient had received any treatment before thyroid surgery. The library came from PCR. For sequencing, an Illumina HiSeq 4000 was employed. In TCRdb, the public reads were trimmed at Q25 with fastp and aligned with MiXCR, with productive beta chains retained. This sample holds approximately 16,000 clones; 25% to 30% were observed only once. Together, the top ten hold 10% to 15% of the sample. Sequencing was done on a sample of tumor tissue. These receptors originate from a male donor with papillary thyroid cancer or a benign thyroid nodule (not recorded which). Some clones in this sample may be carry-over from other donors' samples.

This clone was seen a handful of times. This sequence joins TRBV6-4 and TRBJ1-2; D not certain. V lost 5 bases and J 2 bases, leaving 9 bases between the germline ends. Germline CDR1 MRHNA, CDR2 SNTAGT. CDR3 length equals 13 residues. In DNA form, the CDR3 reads TGTGCCAGCAGTCCGACCGGGAACTATGGCTACACCTTC. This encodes CASSPTGNYGYTF.

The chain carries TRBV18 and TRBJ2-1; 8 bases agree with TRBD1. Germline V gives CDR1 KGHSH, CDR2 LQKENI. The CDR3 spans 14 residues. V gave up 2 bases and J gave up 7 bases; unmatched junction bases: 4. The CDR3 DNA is TGTGCCAGCTCACCAAGGACAGGGTGGAATGAGCAGTTCTTC. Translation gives CASSPRTGWNEQFF.

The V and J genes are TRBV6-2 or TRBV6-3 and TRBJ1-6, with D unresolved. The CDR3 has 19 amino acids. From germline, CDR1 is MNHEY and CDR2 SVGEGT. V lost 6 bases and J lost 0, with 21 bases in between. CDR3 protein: CASRWTGDILSSYNSPLHF. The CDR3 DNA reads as TGTGCCAGCAGGTGGACGGGTGACATTCTGAGCTCCTATAATTCACCCCTCCACTTT.

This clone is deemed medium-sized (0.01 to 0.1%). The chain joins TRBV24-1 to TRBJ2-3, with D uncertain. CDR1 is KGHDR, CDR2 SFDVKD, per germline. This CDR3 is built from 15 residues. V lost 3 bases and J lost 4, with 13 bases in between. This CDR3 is CATSDIGYGSDTQYF. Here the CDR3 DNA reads TGTGCCACCAGTGATATTGGGTATGGATCAGATACGCAGTATTTT.

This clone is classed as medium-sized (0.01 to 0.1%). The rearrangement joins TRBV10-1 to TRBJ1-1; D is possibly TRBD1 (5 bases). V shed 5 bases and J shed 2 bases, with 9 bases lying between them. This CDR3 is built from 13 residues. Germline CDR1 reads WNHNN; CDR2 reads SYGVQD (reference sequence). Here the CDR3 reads CASSQDINTEAFF. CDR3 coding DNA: TGCGCCAGCAGTCAGGACATTAACACTGAAGCTTTCTTT.

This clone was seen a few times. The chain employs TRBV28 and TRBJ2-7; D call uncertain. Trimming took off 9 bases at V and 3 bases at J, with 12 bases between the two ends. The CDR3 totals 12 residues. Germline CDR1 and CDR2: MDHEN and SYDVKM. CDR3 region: CASYTSLYEQYF. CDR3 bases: TGTGCCAGTTATACCTCTCTCTACGAGCAGTACTTC.

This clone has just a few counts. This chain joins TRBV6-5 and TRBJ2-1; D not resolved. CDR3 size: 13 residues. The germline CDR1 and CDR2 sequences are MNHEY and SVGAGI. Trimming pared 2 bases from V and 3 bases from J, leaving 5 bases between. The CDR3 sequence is CASSYGYYNEQFF. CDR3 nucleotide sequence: TGTGCCAGCAGTTACGGATACTACAATGAGCAGTTCTTC.

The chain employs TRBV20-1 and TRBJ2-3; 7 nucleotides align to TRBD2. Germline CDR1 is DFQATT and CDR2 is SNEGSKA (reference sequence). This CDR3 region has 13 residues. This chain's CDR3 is CLLREAGIDTQYF. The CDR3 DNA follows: TGCCTCCTACGGGAGGCTGGTATAGATACGCAGTATTTT.

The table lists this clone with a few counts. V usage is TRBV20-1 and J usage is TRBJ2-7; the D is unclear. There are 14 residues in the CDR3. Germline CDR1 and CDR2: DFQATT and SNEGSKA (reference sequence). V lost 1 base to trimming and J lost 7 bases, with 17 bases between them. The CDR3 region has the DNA TGCAGTGCTAGAGTCCCGGGCAGTCTAAGGGAGCAGTACTTC. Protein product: CSARVPGSLREQYF.

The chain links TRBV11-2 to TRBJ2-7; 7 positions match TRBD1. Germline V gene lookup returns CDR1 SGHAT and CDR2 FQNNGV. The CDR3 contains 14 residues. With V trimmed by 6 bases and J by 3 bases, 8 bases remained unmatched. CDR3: CASSGTVGLYEQYF. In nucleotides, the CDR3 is TGTGCCAGCAGTGGGACAGTTGGACTCTACGAGCAGTACTTC.

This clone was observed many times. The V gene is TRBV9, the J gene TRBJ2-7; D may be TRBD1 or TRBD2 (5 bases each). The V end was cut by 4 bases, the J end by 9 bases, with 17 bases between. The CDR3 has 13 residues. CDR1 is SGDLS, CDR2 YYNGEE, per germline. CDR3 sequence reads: CASSSRTGRAQYF. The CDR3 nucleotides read TGTGCCAGCAGCTCCCGGACGGGACGAGCGCAGTACTTC.

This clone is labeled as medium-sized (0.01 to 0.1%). CDR3 protein: CASSWGGHNEQFF. Written as DNA, the CDR3 is TGTGCCAGCAGTTGGGGAGGGCACAATGAGCAGTTCTTC. The gene calls are TRBV6-2 or TRBV6-3 and TRBJ2-1, with 7 bases identical to TRBD2. Germline-derived CDR1 and CDR2 are MNHEY and SVGEGT. The junction had 2 bases not matched to a gene; V was cut back by 4 bases and J by 5 bases. The length of the CDR3 is 13 residues.

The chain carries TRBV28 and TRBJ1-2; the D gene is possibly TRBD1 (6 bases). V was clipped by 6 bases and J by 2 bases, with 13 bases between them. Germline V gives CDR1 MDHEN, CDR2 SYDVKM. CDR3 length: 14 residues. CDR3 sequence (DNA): TGTGCCAGCAGCAGCCTCGGACAGAACTATGGCTACACCTTC. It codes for CASSSLGQNYGYTF.

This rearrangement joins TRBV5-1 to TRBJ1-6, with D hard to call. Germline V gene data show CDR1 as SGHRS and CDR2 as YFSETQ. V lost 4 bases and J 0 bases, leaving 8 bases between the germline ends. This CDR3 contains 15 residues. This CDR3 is CASSTSSSYNSPLHF. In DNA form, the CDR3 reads TGCGCCAGCAGCACGTCGAGCTCCTATAATTCACCCCTCCACTTT.

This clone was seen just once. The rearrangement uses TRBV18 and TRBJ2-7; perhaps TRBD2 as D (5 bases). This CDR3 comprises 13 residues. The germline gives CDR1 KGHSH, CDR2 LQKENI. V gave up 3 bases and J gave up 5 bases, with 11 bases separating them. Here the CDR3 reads CASSPGIGNEQYF. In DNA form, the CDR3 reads TGTGCCAGCTCACCGGGAATCGGGAACGAGCAGTACTTC.

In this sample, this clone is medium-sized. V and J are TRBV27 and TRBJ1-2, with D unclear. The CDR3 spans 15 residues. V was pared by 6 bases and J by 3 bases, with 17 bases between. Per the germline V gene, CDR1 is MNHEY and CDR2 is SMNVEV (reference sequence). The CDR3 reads CASRGTVFGDYGYTF. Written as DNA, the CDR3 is TGTGCCAGCAGAGGTACGGTGTTCGGTGACTATGGCTACACCTTC.

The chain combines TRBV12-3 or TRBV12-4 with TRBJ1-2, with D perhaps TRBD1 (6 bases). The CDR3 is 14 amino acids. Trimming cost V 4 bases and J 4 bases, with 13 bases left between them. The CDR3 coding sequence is TGTGCCAGCAGTTCCCCGGGAGGGGGCTATGGCTACACCTTC. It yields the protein CASSSPGGGYGYTF.

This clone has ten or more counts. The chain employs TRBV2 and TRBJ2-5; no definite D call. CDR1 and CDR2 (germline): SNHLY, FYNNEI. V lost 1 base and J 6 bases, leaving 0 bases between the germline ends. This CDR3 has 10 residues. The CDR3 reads CASSEETQYF. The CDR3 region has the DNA TGTGCCAGCAGTGAAGAGACCCAGTACTTC.

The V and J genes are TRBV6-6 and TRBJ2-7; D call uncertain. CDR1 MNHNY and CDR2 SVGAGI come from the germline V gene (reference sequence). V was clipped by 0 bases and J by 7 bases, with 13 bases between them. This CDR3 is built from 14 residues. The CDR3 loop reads CASSYSGPRNEQYF. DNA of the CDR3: TGTGCCAGCAGTTACTCTGGCCCAAGGAATGAGCAGTACTTC.

As DNA, the CDR3 is TGTGCCAGCAGCTTGTCTTCCCGGGAGAACAAGTACTTC. Translating gives CASSLSSRENKYF. The chain has TRBV11-2 and TRBJ2-5, with a weak D call TRBD2 (6 bases). Germline assignment: CDR1 SGHAT and CDR2 FQNNGV. The V end was cut by 3 bases, the J end by 12 bases, with 17 bases between. The CDR3 covers 13 residues.

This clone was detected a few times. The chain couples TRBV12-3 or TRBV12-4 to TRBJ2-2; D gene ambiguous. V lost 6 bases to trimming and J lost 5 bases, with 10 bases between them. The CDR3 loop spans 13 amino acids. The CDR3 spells CASRTLGTGELFF. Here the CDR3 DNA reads TGTGCCAGCAGAACTCTTGGAACCGGGGAGCTGTTTTTT.

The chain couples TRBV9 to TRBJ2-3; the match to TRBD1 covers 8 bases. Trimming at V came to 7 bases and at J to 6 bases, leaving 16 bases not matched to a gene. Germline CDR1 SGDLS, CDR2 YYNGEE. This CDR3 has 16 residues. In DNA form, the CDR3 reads TGTGCCAGCGGGGACGTCGGGGCAGGGGGCATGGATACGCAGTATTTT. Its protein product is CASGDVGAGGMDTQYF.

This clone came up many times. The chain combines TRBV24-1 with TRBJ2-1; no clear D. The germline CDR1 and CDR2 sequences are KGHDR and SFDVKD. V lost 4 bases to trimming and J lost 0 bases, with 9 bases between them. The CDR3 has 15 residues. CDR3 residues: CATSDGPISYNEQFF. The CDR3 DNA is TGTGCCACCAGTGACGGACCTATCTCCTACAATGAGCAGTTCTTC.

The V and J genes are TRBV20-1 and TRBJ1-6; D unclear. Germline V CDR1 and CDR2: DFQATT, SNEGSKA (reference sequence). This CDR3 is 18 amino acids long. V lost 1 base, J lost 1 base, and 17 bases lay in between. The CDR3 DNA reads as TGCAGTGCTAGAGGACTTGAGGGAGCAGGATCCTATAATTCACCCCTCCACTTT. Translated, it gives CSARGLEGAGSYNSPLHF.

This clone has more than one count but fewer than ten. The CDR3 sequence: CASSSYRGRGYTF. The CDR3 region has the DNA TGTGCCAGCAGTTCCTACAGGGGACGTGGCTACACCTTC. The genes are TRBV6-2 or TRBV6-3 and TRBJ1-2, with 7 bases aligning to TRBD1. This CDR3 is 13 amino acids long. CDR1 and CDR2 from the germline V gene are MNHEY and SVGEGT. V was pared by 4 bases and J by 7 bases, with 6 bases of the junction left unmatched.

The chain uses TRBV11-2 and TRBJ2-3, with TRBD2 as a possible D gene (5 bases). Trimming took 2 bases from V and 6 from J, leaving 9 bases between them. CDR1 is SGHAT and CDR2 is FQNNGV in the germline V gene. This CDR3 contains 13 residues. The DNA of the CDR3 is TGTGCCAGCAGCTTATTCACGGGGGATACGCAGTATTTT. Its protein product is CASSLFTGDTQYF. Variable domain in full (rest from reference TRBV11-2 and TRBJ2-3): EAGVAQSPRYKIIEKRQSVAFWCNPISGHATLYWYQQILGQGPKLLIQFQNNGVVDDSQLPKDRFSAERLKGVDSTLKIQPAKLEDSAVYLCASSLFTGDTQYFGPGTRLTVL.

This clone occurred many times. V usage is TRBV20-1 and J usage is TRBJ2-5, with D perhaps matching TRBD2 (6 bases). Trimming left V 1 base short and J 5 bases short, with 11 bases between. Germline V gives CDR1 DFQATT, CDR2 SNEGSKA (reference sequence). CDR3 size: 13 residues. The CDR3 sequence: CSARVGGAETQYF. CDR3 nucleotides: TGCAGTGCTAGAGTTGGCGGGGCGGAGACCCAGTACTTC.

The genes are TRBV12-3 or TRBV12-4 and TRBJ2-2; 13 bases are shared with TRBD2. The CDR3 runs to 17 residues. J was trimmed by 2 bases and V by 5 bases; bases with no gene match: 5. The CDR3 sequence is CASSPGTSGTNTGELFF. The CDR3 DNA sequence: TGTGCCAGCAGTCCCGGGACTAGCGGGACCAACACCGGGGAGCTGTTTTTT.